This T cell receptor beta chain came from a study of T cell changes during pregnancy in multiple sclerosis. The ends were cut back, 3 bases at V and 0 bases at J, with 12 bases in the middle. Germline lookup yields CDR1 KGHSH and CDR2 LQKENI. The CDR3 runs to 15 residues. Generated by immunoSEQ multiplex PCR, the TCRdb table keeps only in-frame clones and is missing some. The sample contains some 73,000 clones, about 92% of which appear only once. V gene TRBV18 combines with J gene TRBJ2-7; D not resolved. The sequenced sample was peripheral blood, obtained in the third trimester of pregnancy. The source is a female donor in good health, enrolled as a control in a pregnancy study. The CDR3 nucleotides are TGTGCCAGCTCACCGGCAGCGTCGAACTCCTACGAGCAGTACTTC. Protein sequence: CASSPAASNSYEQYF.